The subject of this entry is one T cell receptor beta chain. Profiling relied on immunoSEQ multiplex PCR, and the TCRdb table lists in-frame clones only, not all of them. Here the sample spans tens of thousands of clones, less than 96% being singletons. The record originates from a study of technical replicates of blood from a handful of donors. J was trimmed by 7 bases and V by 6 bases; bases with no gene match: 9. Germline-derived CDR1 and CDR2 are MNHEY and SVGAGI. This CDR3 is 15 amino acids long. This receptor was obtained from a human donor in good health. V usage is TRBV6-5 and J usage is TRBJ1-5; 10 positions match TRBD1. The sequenced sample consisted of T cells isolated from PBMCs. CDR3 sequence reads: CASSARGQGYQPQHF. The DNA of the CDR3 is TGTGCCAGCAGCGCCAGGGGACAGGGGTACCAGCCCCAGCATTTT.